This paragraph covers one T cell receptor beta chain sequence. Hyperthyroidism was new, under 2 months, in patients aged 18 to 65. These data originate in a study of Graves' ophthalmopathy and Graves' hyperthyroidism. Turning to the study itself: The authors defined stable hyperthyroidism as no ophthalmopathy within 18 months of follow-up.

From RNA, the CDR3 regions of TCR beta chains were amplified and sequenced. HTBI-primed first-round RT-PCR preceded second-round multiplex PCR. Each CDR3 protein gets one entry after TCRdb re-called the multiplex PCR reads with MiXCR. The table has over a million distinct CDR3 sequences, about 40% seen once. Sequences were obtained from peripheral blood or thyroid tissue (not recorded which). The clonotype originates from an adult man with Graves' hyperthyroidism.

For the CDR3, the DNA is TGTGCCACCAGCAGGACGGCGGGCAACGAGCAGTACTTC. This sequence encodes CATSRTAGNEQYF. The V and J genes are TRBV15 and TRBJ2-7; TRBD2 is a possible D gene (5 bases). The CDR3 spans 13 residues. Germline lookup yields CDR1 LNHNV and CDR2 YYDKDF (reference sequence). Trimming took off 3 bases at V and 5 bases at J, with 11 bases between the two ends.